This paragraph covers one T cell receptor (beta chain) sequence. The target antigen is unknown. Trimming left V 1 base short and J 0 bases short, with 0 bases between. The CDR3 covers 12 residues. The source of the sample is a study of T-cell reconstitution after alpha-beta-depleted transplantation in children. Findings and limits, study-wide: After one year, T-cell counts and TCRbeta diversity mostly came from new T cells. Roughly two months post-transplant, alpha-beta T cells reportedly originated from several hundred graft clones that had expanded.

During its preparation, the TCRbeta library received unique molecular identifiers. TCRdb fed the PCR reads into MiXCR, producing one record per CDR3 protein. The sample comprises approximately 45,000 distinct CDR3 sequences, 52% of which are singletons, and 35% to 40% rests with the top ten. The genes are TRBV12-3 or TRBV12-4 and TRBJ2-5; D gene ambiguous. Sequencing used peripheral blood, obtained before TCRalphabeta/CD19-depleted stem cell transplant. The receptor was derived from a boy younger than two with SCID, due to receive a stem cell transplant. The CDR3: CASSLDQETQYF. The CDR3 region has the DNA TGTGCCAGCAGTTTAGACCAAGAGACCCAGTACTTC.